The 12 T cell receptor beta chains below all came from one sample that was sequenced in a study of CD8 T cells in ankylosing spondylitis. TCRdb ran MiXCR on the 5' RACE reads and lists one entry per CDR3 protein. The profile covers about 210,000 distinct CDR3 sequences, with approximately 7.4% appearing a single time and approximately 15% taken by the ten largest. Study results and caveats: A TCR beta motif of fewer than ten highly homologous variants seemed to mark ankylosing spondylitis blood.

These receptors' targets are unknown. Sequences were obtained from blood, either unsorted or a sorted T cell fraction (not recorded which). These receptors were collected from a male donor with ankylosing spondylitis.

This clonotype was seen repeatedly, ten times or more. The J gene is TRBJ2-7, the V gene TRBV20-1; the D gene is possibly TRBD1 (5 bases). With 4 bases removed from V and 2 bases from J, the gap between germline ends came to 15 bases. The germline V gene encodes CDR1 DFQATT and CDR2 SNEGSKA (reference sequence). The CDR3 contains 14 residues. CDR3 sequence (DNA): TGCAGTGCTAAAACACAGGTTTCGACCTACGAGCAGTACTTC. This translates into CSAKTQVSTYEQYF.

This clonotype occurred many times. The chain uses TRBV5-5 and TRBJ2-3; possibly TRBD1 for D (6 bases). The germline V gene has CDR1 SGHKS and CDR2 YYEKEE (reference sequence). This CDR3 is 16 amino acids long. The V gene lost 2 bases and the J gene lost 0 bases, with 13 bases spanning the gap. Written as DNA, the CDR3 is TGTGCCAGCAGCTTCGGGCAGGGGCGAAGCACAGATACGCAGTATTTT. It translates to CASSFGQGRSTDTQYF.

This clonotype has a count of ten or more. This chain connects TRBV20-1 to TRBJ2-1; TRBD2 matches at 9 bases. This CDR3 contains 17 residues. Germline V gives CDR1 DFQATT, CDR2 SNEGSKA (reference sequence). The J segment lost 5 bases and the V segment lost 1 base, leaving 12 bases of the junction unmatched. The CDR3 DNA follows: TGCAGTGCTAGAGTTCCCCTGGCGGGAGGGGCCAACAATGAGCAGTTCTTC. As protein: CSARVPLAGGANNEQFF.

This clonotype was picked up many times. The rearrangement uses TRBV11-2 and TRBJ2-3; TRBD2 matches at 9 bases. With 3 bases clipped from V and 2 bases from J, the junction kept 12 bases outside the gene matches. The CDR3 is 18 residues long. CDR1 SGHAT and CDR2 FQNNGV come from the germline V gene. The CDR3 loop reads CASSFSSGGPISTDTQYF. The DNA for the CDR3 is TGTGCCAGCAGCTTTAGTAGCGGGGGCCCTATATCCACAGATACGCAGTATTTT.

This clonotype was found a few times. V usage is TRBV20-1 and J usage is TRBJ2-3; D may be TRBD1 (6 bases). V gave up 5 bases and J gave up 4 bases, with 19 bases separating them. Germline V CDR1 and CDR2: DFQATT, SNEGSKA (reference sequence). CDR3 length equals 15 residues. The CDR3 loop is CSAPALNRVSDTQYF. The CDR3 DNA sequence: TGCAGTGCTCCCGCGCTTAACAGGGTTTCAGATACGCAGTATTTT.

The table lists this clonotype with many counts. V gene TRBV11-1 combines with J gene TRBJ2-1, with TRBD2 matching 7 bases. The CDR3 is 17 amino acids. Looked up from germline, CDR1 is SGHAT and CDR2 is FQDESV (reference sequence). With V trimmed by 7 bases and J by 0 bases, 12 bases remained unmatched. The CDR3 loop is CASTSFGGYSSYNEQFF. CDR3 bases: TGTGCCAGCACATCATTCGGGGGGTATTCCTCCTACAATGAGCAGTTCTTC.

This clonotype was detected ten times or more. The chain recombines TRBV5-1 with TRBJ2-3; 8 bases line up with TRBD2. The CDR3 contains 16 residues. Per the germline V gene, CDR1 is SGHRS and CDR2 is YFSETQ. Trimming at V came to 4 bases and at J to 4 bases, leaving 11 bases not matched to a gene. This CDR3 is CASSRGLGSFPDTQYF. The CDR3 coding sequence is TGCGCCAGCAGCCGGGGACTAGGAAGTTTTCCAGATACGCAGTATTTT.

This chain uses TRBV11-2 with TRBJ2-5; TRBD1 matches at 7 bases. Unmatched junction bases numbered 5, after V lost 6 bases and J lost 4 bases. This CDR3 contains 13 residues. Germline CDR1 is SGHAT and CDR2 is FQNNGV. This CDR3 reads CASRNRGGETQYF. The CDR3 DNA follows: TGTGCCAGCAGAAACAGGGGCGGAGAGACCCAGTACTTC.

This clonotype was counted between two and nine times. The chain uses TRBV7-9 and TRBJ2-1; the D gene is possibly TRBD1 (6 bases). Trimming removed 2 bases at V and 3 bases at J, with 17 bases between. CDR3 length equals 17 residues. Germline CDR1 SEHNR, CDR2 FQNEAQ (reference sequence). The CDR3 region is CASSLPPGHIVYNEQFF. Here the CDR3 DNA reads TGTGCCAGCAGCTTACCGCCGGGACATATAGTCTACAATGAGCAGTTCTTC.

This clonotype was seen repeatedly, ten times or more. The J gene is TRBJ2-7, the V gene TRBV29-1; 9 bases fit TRBD1. Germline V lookup: CDR1 SQVTM, CDR2 ANQGSEA. With 1 base clipped from V and 4 bases from J, the junction kept 5 bases outside the gene matches. The CDR3 runs to 14 residues. CDR3 coding DNA: TGCAGCGTTGAAGTGGACAGGGGAGAGTACGAGCAGTACTTC. Translated, it gives CSVEVDRGEYEQYF.

This clonotype was observed a handful of times. The genes are TRBV7-2 and TRBJ2-5; tentatively, D is TRBD1 (6 bases). The CDR3 is 16 residues long. V shed 4 bases and J shed 1 base, with 16 bases lying between them. The germline CDR1 and CDR2 sequences are SGHTA and FQGNSA. For the CDR3, the DNA is TGTGCCAGCAGCTACCCCCCCTGGGACATCCAAGAGACCCAGTACTTC. Its protein is CASSYPPWDIQETQYF.

This clonotype has a count of ten or more. The chain joins TRBV9 to TRBJ2-1; TRBD1 or TRBD2 may be the D gene (5 bases each). CDR1 and CDR2 from the germline V gene are SGDLS and YYNGEE. Deletions cut 0 bases from V and 0 bases from J, with 13 bases between. The CDR3 runs 17 residues. CDR3 loop: CASSVAGTGTSYNEQFF. The CDR3 DNA sequence: TGTGCCAGCAGCGTAGCTGGTACGGGGACCTCCTACAATGAGCAGTTCTTC.